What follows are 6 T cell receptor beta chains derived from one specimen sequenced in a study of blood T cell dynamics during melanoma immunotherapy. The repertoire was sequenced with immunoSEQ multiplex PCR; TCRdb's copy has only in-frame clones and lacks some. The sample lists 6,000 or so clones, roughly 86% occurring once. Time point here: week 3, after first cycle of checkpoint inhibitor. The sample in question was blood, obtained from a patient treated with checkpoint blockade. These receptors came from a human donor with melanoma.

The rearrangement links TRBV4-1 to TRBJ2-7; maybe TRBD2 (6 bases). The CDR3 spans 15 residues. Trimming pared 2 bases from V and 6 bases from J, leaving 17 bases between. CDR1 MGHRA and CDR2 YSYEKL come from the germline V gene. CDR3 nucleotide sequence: TGCGCCAGCAGCCAATCCCTCCCGACTAGTTCCGAGCAGTACTTC. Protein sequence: CASSQSLPTSSEQYF.

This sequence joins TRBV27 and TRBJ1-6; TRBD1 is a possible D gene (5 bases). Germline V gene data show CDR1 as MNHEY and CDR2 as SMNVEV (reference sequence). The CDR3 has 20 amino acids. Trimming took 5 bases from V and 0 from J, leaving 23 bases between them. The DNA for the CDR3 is TGTGCCAGCAGTGAACCAGCCCCAAACAGGTTCTACTCCTATAATTCACCCCTCCACTTT. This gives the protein CASSEPAPNRFYSYNSPLHF.

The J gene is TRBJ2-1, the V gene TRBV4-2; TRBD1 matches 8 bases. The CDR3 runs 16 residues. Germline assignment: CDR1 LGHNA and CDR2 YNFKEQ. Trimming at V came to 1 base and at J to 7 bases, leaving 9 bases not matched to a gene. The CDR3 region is CASSQGWTGWENEQFF. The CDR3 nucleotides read TGTGCCAGCAGCCAAGGGTGGACAGGGTGGGAAAATGAGCAGTTCTTC.

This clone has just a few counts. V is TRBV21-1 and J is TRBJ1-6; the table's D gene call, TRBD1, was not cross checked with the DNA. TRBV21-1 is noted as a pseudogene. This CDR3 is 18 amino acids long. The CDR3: CASSGQGILWAYNSPLHF. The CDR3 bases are TGTGCCAGCAGTGGACAGGGGATTTTGTGGGCCTATAATTCACCCCTCCACTTT.

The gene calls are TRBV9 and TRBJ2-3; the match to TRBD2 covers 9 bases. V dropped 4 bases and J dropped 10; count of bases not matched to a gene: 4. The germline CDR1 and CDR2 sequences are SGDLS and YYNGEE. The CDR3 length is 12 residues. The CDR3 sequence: CASSPSGESQYF. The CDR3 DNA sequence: TGTGCCAGCAGCCCTAGCGGGGAGTCGCAGTATTTT. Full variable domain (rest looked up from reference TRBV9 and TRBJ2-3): DSGVTQTPKHLITATGQRVTLRCSPRSGDLSVYWYQQSLDQGLQFLIQYYNGEERAKGNILERFSAQQFPDLHSELNLSSLELGDSALYFCASSPSGESQYFGPGTRLTVL.

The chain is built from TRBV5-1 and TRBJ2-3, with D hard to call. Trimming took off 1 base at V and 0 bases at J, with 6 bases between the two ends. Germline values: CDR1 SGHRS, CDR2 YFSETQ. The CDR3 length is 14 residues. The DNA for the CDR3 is TGCGCCAGCAGCTTGTCGGACAGCACAGATACGCAGTATTTT. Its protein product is CASSLSDSTDTQYF.